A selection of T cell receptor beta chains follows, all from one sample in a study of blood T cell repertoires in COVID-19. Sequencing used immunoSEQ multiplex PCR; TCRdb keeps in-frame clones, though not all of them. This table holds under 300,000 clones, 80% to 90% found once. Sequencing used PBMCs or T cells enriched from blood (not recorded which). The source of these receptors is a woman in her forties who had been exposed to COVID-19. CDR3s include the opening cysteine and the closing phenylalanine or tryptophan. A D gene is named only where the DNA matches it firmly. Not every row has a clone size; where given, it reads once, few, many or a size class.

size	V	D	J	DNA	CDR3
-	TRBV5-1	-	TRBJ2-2	TGCGCCAGCAGACAACAGACGAACACCGGGGAGCTGTTTTTT	CASRQQTNTGELFF
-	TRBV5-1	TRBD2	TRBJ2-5	TGCGCCAGCTCCCCCCCACTAGCGGGAGAAGAGACCCAGTACTTC	CASSPPLAGEETQYF
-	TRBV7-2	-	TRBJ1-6	TGTGCCAGCAGGTCAACACAGGCCCGGTCCCTCCACTTT	CASRSTQARSLHF
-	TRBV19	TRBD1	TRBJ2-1	TGTGCCAGTAGTTCGGGACAGAAATACAATGAGCAGTTCTTC	CASSSGQKYNEQFF
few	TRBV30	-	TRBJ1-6	TGTGCCTGGGTCGGACAGCCCAGGGCACCCCTCCACTTT	CAWVGQPRAPLHF
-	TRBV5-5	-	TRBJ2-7	TGTGCCAGCAGTCCACCGGGACACCAATACGAGCAGTACTTC	CASSPPGHQYEQYF
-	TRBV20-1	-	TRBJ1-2	TGCAGTGCTTCGAACTATGGCTACACCTTC	CSASNYGYTF
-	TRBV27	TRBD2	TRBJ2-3	TGTGCCAGCAGTCCTAGCGGGAGGTTCACAGATACGCAGTATTTT	CASSPSGRFTDTQYF
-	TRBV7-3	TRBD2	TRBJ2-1	TGTGCCAGCAGCATCGATCGGCTAGCGGACAATGAGCAGTTCTTC	CASSIDRLADNEQFF
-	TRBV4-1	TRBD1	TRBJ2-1	TGCGCCAGCAGCCGGGCACAGGGGTTGAAGAATGAGCAGTTCTTC	CASSRAQGLKNEQFF
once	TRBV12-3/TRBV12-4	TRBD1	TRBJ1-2	TGTGCCAGCAGCGGGGGACAGCTGTTAGGCTACACCTTC	CASSGGQLLGYTF
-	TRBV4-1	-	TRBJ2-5	TGCGCCAGCAGCCAGGGGACCCGGGGGGAGACCCAGTACTTC	CASSQGTRGETQYF
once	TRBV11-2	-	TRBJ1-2	TGTGCCAGCAGTGCGGGTGCGGACTGGAAGATATACGATGGCTACACCTTC	CASSAGADWKIYDGYTF
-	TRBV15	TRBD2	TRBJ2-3	TGTGCCACCAGCAGAGCGGGGGGACGGGATACGCAGTATTTT	CATSRAGGRDTQYF
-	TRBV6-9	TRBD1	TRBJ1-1	TGTGCCAGCAGTTTAACAGGACAGGGGAGGACTGAAGCTTTCTTT	CASSLTGQGRTEAFF
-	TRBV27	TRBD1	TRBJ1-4	TGTGCCAGCAGTAGAAAGGTCGCAGGGGGGACTAATGAAAAACTGTTTTTT	CASSRKVAGGTNEKLFF
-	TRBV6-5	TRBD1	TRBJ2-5	TGTGCCAGCAGTCAACAGGGGGCCCTCCAAGAGACCCAGTACTTC	CASSQQGALQETQYF
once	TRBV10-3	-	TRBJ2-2	TGTGCCATCAGTGATATGAACGGGAACACCGGGGAGCTGTTTTTT	CAISDMNGNTGELFF
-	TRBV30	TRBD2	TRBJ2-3	TGTGCCTGGAGCCGGCTAGCGGGAGCAGATACGCAGTATTTT	CAWSRLAGADTQYF
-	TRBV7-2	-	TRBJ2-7	TGTGCCAGCAGTCCGTTCTACGAGCAGTACTTC	CASSPFYEQYF
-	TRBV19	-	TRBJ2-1	TGTGCCAGTAGAAAAGATAGCGGAAGCTCCTACAATGAGCAGTTCTTC	CASRKDSGSSYNEQFF
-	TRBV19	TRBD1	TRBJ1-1	TGTGCCAGTAGCGGGACAGGGGCCGCTTTGCGAAGGAACACTGAAGCTTTCTTT	CASSGTGAALRRNTEAFF
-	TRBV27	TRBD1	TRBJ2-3	TGTGCCAGCAGCCCCCCTAGGGGGACAGGGATATTCACACAGTATTTT	CASSPPRGTGIFTQYF
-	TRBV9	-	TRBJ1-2	TGTGCCAGCAGCGTAGCCAGCTTAGCTTCCCATGGCTACACCTTC	CASSVASLASHGYTF
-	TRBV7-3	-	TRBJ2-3	TGTGCCAGCAGCTTAACTAGCCCAGATACGCAGTATTTT	CASSLTSPDTQYF
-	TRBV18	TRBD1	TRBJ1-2	TGTGCCAGCTCACCCGATCTTGGACAGGGAGGGAATGGCTACACCTTC	CASSPDLGQGGNGYTF
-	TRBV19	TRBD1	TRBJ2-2	TGTGCCAGTAGTATCACAGTACAGGGGGCGCGCACCGGGGAGCTGTTTTTT	CASSITVQGARTGELFF
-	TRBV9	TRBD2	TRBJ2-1	TGTGCCAGCCAATGGGGTAGCGGGAGCTCCTACAATGAGCAGTTCTTC	CASQWGSGSSYNEQFF
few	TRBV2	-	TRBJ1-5	TGTGCCAGCAGTCTGGCTCATAGCAATCAGCCCCAGCATTTT	CASSLAHSNQPQHF
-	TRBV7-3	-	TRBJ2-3	TGTGCCAGCAGCTTTAACAGGGTTGCAGATACGCAGTATTTT	CASSFNRVADTQYF
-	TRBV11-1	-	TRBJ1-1	TGTGCCAGCAGCTTCCCGGGGATGAACACTGAAGCTTTCTTT	CASSFPGMNTEAFF
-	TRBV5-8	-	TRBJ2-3	TGTGCCAGCAGCTTCGGGGGGCTCCCCGCAGATACGCAGTATTTT	CASSFGGLPADTQYF
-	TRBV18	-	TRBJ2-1	TGTGCCAGCTCACCAGAACTGACGGGTTACAATGAGCAGTTCTTC	CASSPELTGYNEQFF
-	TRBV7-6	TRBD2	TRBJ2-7	TGTGCCAGCAGCTTAGAGGCGGGAGCCCCCTCCTACGAGCAGTACTTC	CASSLEAGAPSYEQYF
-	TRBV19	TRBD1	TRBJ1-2	TGTGCCAGTAGCTCCCAGGGCGACAGGGTTTTACTTGGCTACACCTTC	CASSSQGDRVLLGYTF
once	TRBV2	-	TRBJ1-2	TGTGCCAGCAGTATGGGGCTGGGGTATGGCTACACCTTC	CASSMGLGYGYTF
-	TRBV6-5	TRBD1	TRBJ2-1	TGTGCCAGCAGTTACTCCGCGACAGGGGTTCGGGGTGAGCAGTTCTTC	CASSYSATGVRGEQFF
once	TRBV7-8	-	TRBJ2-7	TGTGCCAGCAGCCCTCAACTAATCAGGGATTACGAGCAGTACTTC	CASSPQLIRDYEQYF
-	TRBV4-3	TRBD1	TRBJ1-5	TGCGCCAGCAGCCAAGATAGGACAGGTAGCAATCAGCCCCAGCATTTT	CASSQDRTGSNQPQHF
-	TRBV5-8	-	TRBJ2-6	TGTGCCAGCAGCCCGCTATGGACTGCCTCTGGGGCCAACGTCCTGACTTTC	CASSPLWTASGANVLTF
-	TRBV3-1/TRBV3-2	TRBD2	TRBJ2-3	TGTGCCAGCAGCCAGTACTCCGGGACTACCACAGATACGCAGTATTTT	CASSQYSGTTTDTQYF
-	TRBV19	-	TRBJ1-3	TGTGCCAGTAGTATTGAGGTAGACACCATATATTTT	CASSIEVDTIYF
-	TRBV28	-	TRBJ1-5	TGTGCCAGCAGGGGAGGTCCGGGGTATCAGCCCCAGCATTTT	CASRGGPGYQPQHF
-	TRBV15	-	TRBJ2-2	TGTGCCACCAGCTCCCCGGGTGGGGGGGCCACCGGGGAGCTGTTTTTT	CATSSPGGGATGELFF
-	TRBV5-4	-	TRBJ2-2	TGTGCCAGCAGCTCGATGCGGGCGAACACCGGGGAGCTGTTTTTT	CASSSMRANTGELFF
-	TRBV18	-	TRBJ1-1	TGTGCCAGCTCGCCGCCGGGTCCCTACACTGAAGCTTTCTTT	CASSPPGPYTEAFF
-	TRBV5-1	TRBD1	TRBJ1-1	TGTGCCAGCAGCTTGACAGGGGGCCACACTGAAGCTTTCTTT	CASSLTGGHTEAFF
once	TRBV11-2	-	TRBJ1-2	TGTGCCAGCAGCGGATGGGGGGACGGATACTATGGCTACACCTTC	CASSGWGDGYYGYTF
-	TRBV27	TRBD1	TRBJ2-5	TGTGCCAGCAGTCTAACGCCGGGACAGAGTGGGGGGACCCAGTACTTC	CASSLTPGQSGGTQYF
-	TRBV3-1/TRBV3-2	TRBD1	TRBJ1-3	TGTGCCAGCAGCCACGGACAGGGCCCAAGAGCAAACACCATATATTTT	CASSHGQGPRANTIYF